The present TCR beta chain was sequenced within a study of shared clonotypes between healthy human individuals. Overall study context: Every donor yielded three CD4 naive, three CD4 memory, two CD8 naive and one CD8 memory plate. Study outcomes and limitations: A reduction in generation probabilities was seen for non-shared clonotypes relative to those shared by all four donors.

Concerning this clone: The antigen remains unidentified.

Original handling: ImmunoSEQ sequences covered only the junction and lacked quality scores; filtering therefore differed. Clones were read by immunoSEQ multiplex PCR, and TCRdb kept only the in-frame ones, dropping some. D and trimming come from the DNA, and the V and J calls and clone size come from that table. The repertoire holds some 1,400,000 clones, with around 97% as singletons. The receptor's source is a man aged 25 to 45 in good health. Specimen: naive CD4+ T cells sorted from blood. Subset noted: CD45RA+ positively selected.

CDR3: CASSLRGGMNTEAFF. The CDR3 nucleotides read TGTGCCAGCAGTTTAAGGGGTGGCATGAACACTGAAGCTTTCTTT. The genes are TRBV27 and TRBJ1-1; D perhaps matches TRBD1 (5 bases). The germline V gene has CDR1 MNHEY and CDR2 SMNVEV (reference sequence). V was pared by 2 bases and J by 0 bases, with 10 bases between. The CDR3 has 15 amino acids.